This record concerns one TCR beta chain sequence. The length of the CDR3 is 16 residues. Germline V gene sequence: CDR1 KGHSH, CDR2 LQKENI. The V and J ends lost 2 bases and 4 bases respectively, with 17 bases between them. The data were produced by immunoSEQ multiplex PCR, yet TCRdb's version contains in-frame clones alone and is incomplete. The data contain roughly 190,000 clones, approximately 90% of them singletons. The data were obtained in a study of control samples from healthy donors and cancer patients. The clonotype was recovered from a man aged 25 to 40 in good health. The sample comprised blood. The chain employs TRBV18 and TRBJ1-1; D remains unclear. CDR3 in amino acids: CASSPGSPQSGTEAFF. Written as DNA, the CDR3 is TGTGCCAGCTCACCAGGATCTCCCCAGTCGGGCACTGAAGCTTTCTTT. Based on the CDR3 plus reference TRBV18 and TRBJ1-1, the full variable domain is NAGVMQNPRHLVRRRGQEARLRCSPMKGHSHVYWYRQLPEEGLKFMVYLQKENIIDESGMPKERFSAEFPKEGPSILRIQQVVRGDSAAYFCASSPGSPQSGTEAFFGQGTRLTVV.